This T cell receptor beta chain was observed in a study of identical twins. Study results and limitations: Analyses based on zero insertions could be partly confounded by invariant MAIT and iNKT cells. Cord blood beta clonotypes present at high abundance carried fewer insertions; no such pattern appeared in memory repertoires. The analysis was cross-sectional rather than longitudinal within donors.

Concerning this clonotype: Its matching antigen is unknown.

Per germline, CDR1 SGHTA and CDR2 FQGNSA. The CDR3 consists of 16 residues. J gave up 1 base and V 1 base, and 5 bases lay outside the gene matches. Unique molecular identifiers were present on the cDNA, which also gained a universal primer site by template switching. TCRdb recomputed calls from the 5' RACE reads with MiXCR, one row per CDR3 protein. The data contain hundreds of thousands of distinct CDR3 sequences, more than 6.5% of them singletons. This sample also appeared in a second study, on yellow fever vaccine responses in identical twins.

This chain connects TRBV7-2 to TRBJ2-7; 9 nucleotides line up with TRBD2. This TCR derives from a woman younger than 35 in good health. The sequencing input was PBMCs. The CDR3 sequence is CASSLVGAGGSYEQYF. CDR3 coding DNA: TGTGCCAGCAGCTTAGTCGGAGCGGGAGGTTCCTACGAGCAGTACTTC.